Listed below are T cell receptor beta chains from one sample, sequenced in a study of T cell changes during pregnancy in multiple sclerosis. Measured with immunoSEQ multiplex PCR; TCRdb has only the in-frame clones, and not every one. The sample holds some 77,000 clones, about nine tenths seen once. The sequences come from peripheral blood, collected before pregnancy. These receptors originate from a female donor with multiple sclerosis, enrolled in a pregnancy study. Both conserved end residues are part of each CDR3. Each record gives: D gene, clone size, J gene, V gene, CDR3 protein, CDR3 DNA. D genes are given only for firm matches. A row's size may be missing; if present it is once, few, many or a size class.

d_gene: TRBD2
abundance: NA
j_gene: TRBJ2-7
v_gene: TRBV6-1
CDR3aa: CASSERGLAGRHEQYF
CDR3nt: TGTGCCAGCAGTGAAAGGGGTCTAGCGGGGCGGCACGAGCAGTACTTC

d_gene: TRBD1
abundance: NA
j_gene: TRBJ2-7
v_gene: TRBV29-1
CDR3aa: CSVGQGFYDEQYF
CDR3nt: TGCAGCGTTGGACAGGGATTTTACGACGAGCAGTACTTC

d_gene: NA
abundance: NA
j_gene: TRBJ1-2
v_gene: TRBV30
CDR3aa: CAWRGLGGDGYTF
CDR3nt: TGTGCCTGGAGGGGACTCGGTGGGGATGGCTACACCTTC

d_gene: NA
abundance: NA
j_gene: TRBJ2-7
v_gene: TRBV7-6
CDR3aa: CASSPALGAIISSYEQYF
CDR3nt: TGTGCCAGCAGCCCCGCCCTGGGGGCCATCATAAGCTCCTACGAGCAGTACTTC

d_gene: NA
abundance: NA
j_gene: TRBJ1-2
v_gene: TRBV4-1
CDR3aa: CASSQDASVYGYTF
CDR3nt: TGCGCCAGCAGCCAAGATGCCAGTGTCTATGGCTACACCTTC

d_gene: TRBD2
abundance: NA
j_gene: TRBJ2-7
v_gene: TRBV18
CDR3aa: CASSLLAGGVEQYF
CDR3nt: TGTGCCAGCTCACTACTAGCGGGGGGAGTTGAGCAGTACTTC

d_gene: TRBD1
abundance: NA
j_gene: TRBJ2-2
v_gene: TRBV7-6
CDR3aa: CASSRQGAMVTGELFF
CDR3nt: TGTGCCAGCAGTCGACAGGGGGCGATGGTGACCGGGGAGCTGTTTTTT

d_gene: NA
abundance: NA
j_gene: TRBJ1-3
v_gene: TRBV7-3
CDR3aa: CASTPQGNTIYF
CDR3nt: TGTGCCAGCACCCCACAGGGAAACACCATATATTTT

d_gene: TRBD1
abundance: NA
j_gene: TRBJ1-2
v_gene: TRBV10-3
CDR3aa: CASRDREAFGYTF
CDR3nt: TGTGCCAGCCGGGACAGGGAGGCGTTTGGCTACACCTTC

d_gene: NA
abundance: once
j_gene: TRBJ2-7
v_gene: TRBV11-2
CDR3aa: CASSLRDIDYEQYF
CDR3nt: TGTGCCAGCAGCTTACGGGACATCGACTACGAGCAGTACTTC

d_gene: TRBD2
abundance: NA
j_gene: TRBJ2-3
v_gene: TRBV5-1
CDR3aa: CASSLALAGGITDTQYF
CDR3nt: TGCGCCAGCAGCTTGGCGCTAGCGGGGGGTATCACAGATACGCAGTATTTT

d_gene: NA
abundance: once
j_gene: TRBJ2-6
v_gene: TRBV4-2
CDR3aa: CASSQDRSSGANVLTF
CDR3nt: TGTGCCAGCAGCCAAGACCGGAGCTCTGGGGCCAACGTCCTGACTTTC

d_gene: NA
abundance: NA
j_gene: TRBJ2-7
v_gene: TRBV30
CDR3aa: CAWSVGLGYEQYF
CDR3nt: TGTGCCTGGAGTGTCGGTCTAGGCTACGAGCAGTACTTC

d_gene: TRBD1
abundance: few
j_gene: TRBJ2-7
v_gene: TRBV10-2
CDR3aa: CASSAQGRSSYEQYF
CDR3nt: TGCGCCAGCAGTGCACAGGGGCGAAGCTCCTACGAGCAGTACTTC

d_gene: NA
abundance: NA
j_gene: TRBJ2-7
v_gene: TRBV10-3
CDR3aa: CAISPDFYEQYF
CDR3nt: TGTGCCATCAGTCCGGACTTCTACGAGCAGTACTTC

d_gene: NA
abundance: NA
j_gene: TRBJ2-1
v_gene: TRBV4-2
CDR3aa: CASSQWSRYEQFF
CDR3nt: TGTGCCAGCAGCCAATGGTCGAGGTATGAGCAGTTCTTC

d_gene: TRBD1
abundance: once
j_gene: TRBJ2-5
v_gene: TRBV5-1
CDR3aa: CASSLRGQGVVTQYF
CDR3nt: TGCGCCAGCAGCTTGAGGGGGCAGGGGGTCGTGACCCAGTACTTC

d_gene: NA
abundance: NA
j_gene: TRBJ2-1
v_gene: TRBV6-1
CDR3aa: CASRGADSDGQFF
CDR3nt: TGTGCCAGCAGGGGCGCCGACAGTGATGGGCAGTTCTTC

d_gene: NA
abundance: few
j_gene: TRBJ2-1
v_gene: TRBV5-1
CDR3aa: CASSLAVSGREQFF
CDR3nt: TGCGCCAGCAGCTTGGCCGTCAGCGGGCGTGAGCAGTTCTTC

d_gene: NA
abundance: NA
j_gene: TRBJ2-2
v_gene: TRBV7-2
CDR3aa: CASSPGDWTGELFF
CDR3nt: TGTGCCAGCAGCCCGGGGGACTGGACCGGGGAGCTGTTTTTT

d_gene: TRBD1
abundance: once
j_gene: TRBJ2-7
v_gene: TRBV5-6
CDR3aa: CASSFRDRPPEQYF
CDR3nt: TGTGCCAGCAGCTTCCGGGACAGGCCCCCCGAGCAGTACTTC

d_gene: NA
abundance: once
j_gene: TRBJ1-1
v_gene: TRBV13
CDR3aa: CASSLLAVNTEAFF
CDR3nt: TGTGCCAGCAGCTTGTTGGCCGTGAACACTGAAGCTTTCTTT

d_gene: TRBD2
abundance: NA
j_gene: TRBJ2-3
v_gene: TRBV4-1
CDR3aa: CASRISGGAGDTQYF
CDR3nt: TGCGCCAGCCGTATTAGCGGGGGGGCGGGGGATACGCAGTATTTT

d_gene: NA
abundance: NA
j_gene: TRBJ1-2
v_gene: TRBV19
CDR3aa: CASSTQGHLYGYTF
CDR3nt: TGTGCCAGTAGTACTCAAGGACACCTCTATGGCTACACCTTC

d_gene: NA
abundance: once
j_gene: TRBJ1-2
v_gene: TRBV9
CDR3aa: CASSVGITGWNYGYTF
CDR3nt: TGTGCCAGCAGCGTAGGTATCACAGGGTGGAACTATGGCTACACCTTC

d_gene: TRBD1
abundance: NA
j_gene: TRBJ1-4
v_gene: TRBV4-2
CDR3aa: CASSQDTSGGVGKLFF
CDR3nt: TGTGCCAGCAGCCAAGATACATCAGGGGGCGTGGGAAAACTGTTTTTT

d_gene: NA
abundance: NA
j_gene: TRBJ2-1
v_gene: TRBV10-3
CDR3aa: CAAAGLYSYNEQFF
CDR3nt: TGTGCCGCGGCGGGACTCTATTCCTACAATGAGCAGTTCTTC

d_gene: TRBD1
abundance: NA
j_gene: TRBJ1-5
v_gene: TRBV28
CDR3aa: CASSYYRGLGANQPQHF
CDR3nt: TGTGCCAGCAGTTATTACAGGGGGCTCGGAGCCAATCAGCCCCAGCATTTT

d_gene: NA
abundance: NA
j_gene: TRBJ1-5
v_gene: TRBV28
CDR3aa: CASSLLGGDGQPQHF
CDR3nt: TGTGCCAGCAGTTTATTGGGGGGTGACGGGCAGCCCCAGCATTTT